This T cell receptor (beta chain) is from a study of naive and memory T cell subsets. An equimolar mix of two oligonucleotides served as the beta constant-region primer for TRBC1 and TRBC2. TCRdb called the UMI-ligation and nested PCR reads again in MiXCR, with one record for every CDR3 protein. The sample records some 83,000 distinct CDR3 sequences, over 10% being singletons. V was clipped by 0 bases and J by 2 bases, with 14 bases between them. Germline-derived CDR1 and CDR2 are SGHTA and FQGNSA. This CDR3 has 17 residues. This clonotype has at least ten counts. The TCR comes from a human donor in good health. J is TRBJ2-4 and V is TRBV7-2, with D perhaps matching TRBD1 or TRBD2 (5 bases each). Sample: central memory CD4+ T cells from blood. The CDR3 bases are TGTGCCAGCAGCTTAGCGCAAGGGGACGGAACCAAAAACATTCAGTACTTC. Translating it yields CASSLAQGDGTKNIQYF.